What follows are 31 T cell receptor beta chains derived from one specimen sequenced in a study of cytomegalovirus exposure and HLA in healthy donors. The study ran its PCR with 60 Vbeta and 13 Jbeta primers. Sequenced by immunoSEQ multiplex PCR; TCRdb stores in-frame clones only, minus some. In the table there are 150,000 or so clones, around 82% of which are singletons. Sequences were obtained from PBMCs. These receptors originate from a man in his forties or fifties in good health and CMV-seronegative.

This clone was recorded once. The V gene is TRBV18, the J gene TRBJ2-5; no firm D call. Trimming stripped 0 bases from V and 2 bases from J, with 7 bases between. The CDR3 sequence is 14 residues long. Germline-derived CDR1 and CDR2 are KGHSH and LQKENI. DNA for the CDR3: TGTGCCAGCTCACCACCCGCGGAACAAGAGACCCAGTACTTC. Encoded protein: CASSPPAEQETQYF.

The J gene is TRBJ1-5, the V gene TRBV5-4; D is possibly TRBD1 (6 bases). The CDR3 length is 16 residues. Trimming stripped 4 bases from V and 5 bases from J, with 19 bases between. Germline V lookup: CDR1 SGHNT, CDR2 YYREEE (reference sequence). CDR3 nucleotide sequence: TGTGCCAGCAGCCTGTCTGGGGGGGCATCGGATCAGCCCCAGCATTTT. Encoded protein: CASSLSGGASDQPQHF.

This clone was recorded a few times. The chain carries TRBV18 and TRBJ2-7; 7 nucleotides agree with TRBD1. This CDR3 contains 14 residues. Germline lookup yields CDR1 KGHSH and CDR2 LQKENI. Trimming took 3 bases from V and 2 from J; bases not matched to a gene: 4. In DNA, the CDR3 is TGTGCCAGCTCACCCGGGACAGATACCTACGAGCAGTACTTC. Protein sequence: CASSPGTDTYEQYF. Variable domain in full (rest from reference TRBV18 and TRBJ2-7): NAGVMQNPRHLVRRRGQEARLRCSPMKGHSHVYWYRQLPEEGLKFMVYLQKENIIDESGMPKERFSAEFPKEGPSILRIQQVVRGDSAAYFCASSPGTDTYEQYFGPGTRLTVT.

This clone was counted once. The rearrangement joins TRBV5-8 to TRBJ1-2, with TRBD1 identical over 8 bases. The CDR3 has 13 residues. Trimming took 0 bases from V and 6 from J; bases not matched to a gene: 1. Germline CDR1 SGHTS, CDR2 YDEGEE. The DNA of the CDR3 is TGTGCCAGCAGCTTGGGACAGGGGAATGGCTACACCTTC. This sequence encodes CASSLGQGNGYTF.

This clone showed up just once. V gene TRBV6-1 combines with J gene TRBJ2-7; 7 bases match TRBD2. The junction had 12 bases not matched to a gene; V was cut back by 3 bases and J by 4 bases. Germline V gene lookup returns CDR1 MNHNS and CDR2 SASEGT. This CDR3 spans 16 amino acids. The chain's CDR3 is CASSDRGLAVSYEQYF. Written as DNA, the CDR3 is TGTGCCAGCAGTGATCGTGGTCTAGCGGTCTCATACGAGCAGTACTTC.

The rearrangement uses TRBV6-5 and TRBJ2-4, with TRBD1 matching over 7 bases. Per germline, CDR1 MNHEY and CDR2 SVGAGI. The CDR3 sequence is 15 residues long. Trimming removed 6 bases from V and 2 bases from J; junction bases left unmatched: 7. The CDR3 loop reads CASSHDRDPKNIQYF. The CDR3 bases are TGTGCCAGCAGCCACGACAGGGATCCCAAAAACATTCAGTACTTC.

This sequence joins TRBV19 and TRBJ1-2; D is uncertain. The CDR3 totals 12 residues. Germline V gene data show CDR1 as LNHDA and CDR2 as SQIVND (reference sequence). V was cut by 4 bases and J by 5 bases, with 8 bases left in between. The CDR3 DNA reads TGTGCCAGTAGTAAAACTGCATATGGCTACACCTTC. It specifies CASSKTAYGYTF.

This clone was detected a few times. This chain links TRBV30 with TRBJ1-1; possible D gene TRBD1, 5 bases. This CDR3 is 13 amino acids long. Per germline, CDR1 GTSNPN and CDR2 SVGIG (reference sequence). V shed 1 base and J shed 7 bases, with 13 bases lying between them. CDR3 in amino acids: CAWSGGVFGEAFF. CDR3 in DNA: TGTGCCTGGAGTGGGGGGGTCTTTGGTGAAGCTTTCTTT.

This clone showed up just a few times. V usage is TRBV6-5 and J usage is TRBJ1-5; D is perhaps TRBD1 (5 bases). Trimming pared 0 bases from V and 7 bases from J, leaving 13 bases between. CDR1 is MNHEY, CDR2 SVGAGI, per germline. The CDR3 loop spans 15 amino acids. In DNA, the CDR3 is TGTGCCAGCAGTTACTCAAGAGGGGCGGGACAGCCCCAGCATTTT. Translating gives CASSYSRGAGQPQHF.

This chain uses TRBV19 with TRBJ1-1; 9 nucleotides align to TRBD1. Trimming cost V 5 bases and J 5 bases; bases outside gene matches: 6. Germline V gene sequence: CDR1 LNHDA, CDR2 SQIVND (reference sequence). The CDR3 sequence is 14 residues long. This CDR3 is CASSWTGAITEAFF. Written as DNA, the CDR3 is TGTGCCAGTAGTTGGACAGGGGCGATAACTGAAGCTTTCTTT.

This clone showed up just a few times. The genes are TRBV6-6 and TRBJ2-3; D gene ambiguous. Germline values: CDR1 MNHNY, CDR2 SVGAGI (reference sequence). The CDR3 is 14 residues long. V was clipped by 8 bases and J by 1 base, with 13 bases between them. The CDR3 spells CASSILQGTDTQYF. CDR3 nucleotide sequence: TGTGCCAGCTCGATCCTGCAGGGCACAGATACGCAGTATTTT.

This clone was counted a single time. The rearrangement links TRBV12-5 to TRBJ2-3; 7 nucleotides align to TRBD1. The length of the CDR3 is 15 residues. Germline V lookup: CDR1 LGHNT, CDR2 FRNRAP. V lost 4 bases and J lost 0; bases outside the gene matches: 4. CDR3 in DNA: TGTGCTAGTGGTTCAGGACAGGCCAGCACAGATACGCAGTATTTT. As protein: CASGSGQASTDTQYF.

This clone was recorded once. This chain joins TRBV6-5 and TRBJ2-7; D is possibly TRBD1 (5 bases). V was clipped by 2 bases and J by 9 bases, with 23 bases between them. CDR1 MNHEY and CDR2 SVGAGI come from the germline V gene. This CDR3 comprises 16 residues. For the CDR3, the DNA is TGTGCCAGCAGTTACGGGGATGGGGCGAAAATGGCCGGGCAGTACTTC. Translation gives CASSYGDGAKMAGQYF.

The V and J genes are TRBV2 and TRBJ2-7; tentative D call: TRBD2 (6 bases). This CDR3 comprises 14 residues. Germline V gene data show CDR1 as SNHLY and CDR2 as FYNNEI. V was pared by 6 bases and J by 3 bases, with 15 bases between. The CDR3, as DNA: TGTGCCAGCAGCAACCGGGACTGGGACTACGAGCAGTACTTC. As protein: CASSNRDWDYEQYF.

The rearrangement uses TRBV27 and TRBJ1-5, with a possible D match to TRBD1 (5 bases). CDR3 length equals 15 residues. V gave up 0 bases and J gave up 5 bases, with 11 bases separating them. Germline CDR1 is MNHEY and CDR2 is SMNVEV (reference sequence). The CDR3, as DNA: TGTGCCAGCAGTTTATCGTGGGGGGATCATCAGCCCCAGCATTTT. This codes for CASSLSWGDHQPQHF.

A remark on this clone: The same CDR3 can be traced to other DNA sequences in this sample. The chain couples TRBV9 to TRBJ1-1; no clear D gene. There are 14 residues in the CDR3. Germline CDR1 reads SGDLS; CDR2 reads YYNGEE. V was cut by 0 bases and J by 1 base, with 7 bases left in between. DNA of the CDR3: TGTGCCAGCAGCGTAGATAGCGGGAACACTGAAGCTTTCTTT. Encoded protein: CASSVDSGNTEAFF.

The chain links TRBV7-2 to TRBJ2-5; TRBD2 might be the D (5 bases). V lost 5 bases and J lost 4, with 11 bases in between. The germline gives CDR1 SGHTA, CDR2 FQGNSA. The CDR3 has 13 residues. For the CDR3, the DNA is TGTGCCAGCAGCCCTCAGGCGGGAGAGACCCAGTACTTC. Residues: CASSPQAGETQYF. The full variable domain, completed using reference TRBV7-2 and TRBJ2-5, is GAGVSQSPSNKVTEKGKDVELRCDPISGHTALYWYRQSLGQGLEFLIYFQGNSAPDKSGLPSDRFSAERTGGSVSTLTIQRTQQEDSAVYLCASSPQAGETQYFGPGTRLLVL.

The chain recombines TRBV5-1 with TRBJ2-6; TRBD2 might be the D (6 bases). This CDR3 spans 15 amino acids. V was cut by 0 bases and J by 4 bases, with 8 bases left in between. Per germline, CDR1 SGHRS and CDR2 YFSETQ. In nucleotides, the CDR3 is TGCGCCAGCAGCTTGGCGGGAGCCGGGGCCAACGTCCTGACTTTC. Residues: CASSLAGAGANVLTF. Variable domain in full (rest from reference TRBV5-1 and TRBJ2-6): KAGVTQTPRYLIKTRGQQVTLSCSPISGHRSVSWYQQTPGQGLQFLFEYFSETQRNKGNFPGRFSGRQFSNSRSEMNVSTLELGDSALYLCASSLAGAGANVLTFGAGSRLTVL.

The chain has TRBV6-1 and TRBJ1-5, with TRBD1 as a possible D gene (5 bases). This CDR3 is built from 16 residues. Germline V gives CDR1 MNHNS, CDR2 SASEGT. Trimming pared 0 bases from V and 4 bases from J, leaving 13 bases between. In nucleotides, the CDR3 is TGTGCCAGCAGTGAAGCATTAGGGGCCTTTAATCAGCCCCAGCATTTT. This translates into CASSEALGAFNQPQHF.

V is TRBV9 and J is TRBJ1-2; D is uncertain. V was trimmed by 8 bases and J by 6 bases, leaving 14 bases between them. The CDR3 is 12 residues long. CDR1 SGDLS and CDR2 YYNGEE come from the germline V gene. CDR3 amino acids: CASSGEINGYTF. CDR3 DNA sequence: TGTGCCAGTTCGGGAGAAATCAATGGCTACACCTTC.

The V and J genes are TRBV15 and TRBJ1-4; no firm D call. The CDR3 spans 16 residues. Trimming took 0 bases from V and 0 from J, leaving 8 bases between them. CDR1 and CDR2 (germline): LNHNV, YYDKDF (reference sequence). CDR3 residues: CATSRDPRTTNEKLFF. The DNA for the CDR3 is TGTGCCACCAGCAGAGATCCGAGAACAACTAATGAAAAACTGTTTTTT.

This clone was detected only a few times. The CDR3 protein is CASSYSESEEQYF. The CDR3 DNA follows: TGTGCCAGCAGTTACTCGGAGTCAGAGGAGCAGTACTTC. The chain has TRBV6-6 and TRBJ2-7; D is uncertain. The CDR3 sequence is 13 residues long. Per germline, CDR1 MNHNY and CDR2 SVGAGI (reference sequence). V shed 0 bases and J shed 7 bases, with 10 bases lying between them.

V usage is TRBV5-1 and J usage is TRBJ2-7; TRBD2 matches 10 bases. CDR1 is SGHRS and CDR2 is YFSETQ in the germline V gene. The CDR3 is 15 amino acids. V shed 5 bases and J 7 bases; nucleotides not matched to a gene: 12. The chain's CDR3 is CASRTEPGLAFEQYF. DNA for the CDR3: TGCGCCAGCAGAACAGAACCGGGACTAGCGTTTGAGCAGTACTTC.

The chain recombines TRBV7-6 with TRBJ2-1, with 9 positions matching TRBD2. From germline, CDR1 is SGHVS and CDR2 FNYEAQ. V was pared by 2 bases and J by 3 bases, with 11 bases of the junction left unmatched. This CDR3 comprises 18 residues. The CDR3 region has the DNA TGTGCCAGCAGCTTACAAGCTAGCGGGATTGACCTCTACAATGAGCAGTTCTTC. Protein sequence: CASSLQASGIDLYNEQFF.

The chain links TRBV7-3 to TRBJ2-7; possible D gene TRBD2, 6 bases. Germline V lookup: CDR1 SGHTA, CDR2 FQGTGA. Trimming took 5 bases from V and 2 from J, leaving 19 bases between them. The CDR3 extends over 16 amino acids. The CDR3 region has the DNA TGTGCCAGCAGCCGAGTCGGTGGGACGGGAGCCTACGAGCAGTACTTC. It specifies CASSRVGGTGAYEQYF.

This chain connects TRBV6-5 to TRBJ2-5; 11 positions agree with TRBD2. V shed 6 bases, J shed 5 bases, and the junction held 5 bases outside the gene matches. Per germline, CDR1 MNHEY and CDR2 SVGAGI. The CDR3 spans 14 residues. As DNA, the CDR3 is TGTGCCAGCAGAAAGGGACTAGCGGTGGAGACCCAGTACTTC. Translating it yields CASRKGLAVETQYF.

The chain is built from TRBV27 and TRBJ2-3; 7 positions agree with TRBD1. CDR3 length: 15 residues. Trimming cost V 6 bases and J 9 bases; bases outside gene matches: 15. The V gene's germline CDR1 is MNHEY and CDR2 SMNVEV (reference sequence). CDR3 DNA: TGTGCCAGCAGGCCTCGCAAAGGGGGCGGATCGACGCAGTATTTT. Amino acid sequence: CASRPRKGGGSTQYF.

This rearrangement joins TRBV5-4 to TRBJ2-1; TRBD1 might be the D (6 bases). This CDR3 is 14 amino acids long. Looked up from germline, CDR1 is SGHNT and CDR2 is YYREEE (reference sequence). The V end was cut by 0 bases, the J end by 9 bases, with 13 bases between. CDR3 DNA sequence: TGTGCCAGCAGCTTGGGTGGGGGCGCAGGTGAGCAGTTCTTC. It specifies CASSLGGGAGEQFF.

In this sample, this clone turned up a few times. CDR3 sequence: CASSIMTDYEQYF. The DNA for the CDR3 is TGTGCCAGTAGTATTATGACTGACTACGAGCAGTACTTC. The chain is built from TRBV19 and TRBJ2-7, with no clear D. The ends were cut back, 3 bases at V and 3 bases at J, with 9 bases in the middle. Germline V gene data show CDR1 as LNHDA and CDR2 as SQIVND (reference sequence). This CDR3 contains 13 residues.

This rearrangement joins TRBV28 to TRBJ1-1; no reliable D call. CDR1 MDHEN and CDR2 SYDVKM come from the germline V gene. CDR3 length: 12 residues. Between the trimmed V and J ends, which lost 7 bases and 8 bases, there was a span of 14 bases. The DNA of the CDR3 is TGTGCCAGCACCCTGGTCGCGGGGGAAGCTTTCTTT. It is translated as CASTLVAGEAFF.

The chain uses TRBV6-5 and TRBJ1-5, with D perhaps TRBD1 (6 bases). The CDR3 is 13 amino acids. V dropped 7 bases and J dropped 6 bases, with 13 bases sitting between them. Per the germline V gene, CDR1 is MNHEY and CDR2 is SVGAGI. CDR3 nucleotides: TGTGCCAGCAAAGCAGGGGAGGGTCAGCCCCAGCATTTT. It is translated as CASKAGEGQPQHF.